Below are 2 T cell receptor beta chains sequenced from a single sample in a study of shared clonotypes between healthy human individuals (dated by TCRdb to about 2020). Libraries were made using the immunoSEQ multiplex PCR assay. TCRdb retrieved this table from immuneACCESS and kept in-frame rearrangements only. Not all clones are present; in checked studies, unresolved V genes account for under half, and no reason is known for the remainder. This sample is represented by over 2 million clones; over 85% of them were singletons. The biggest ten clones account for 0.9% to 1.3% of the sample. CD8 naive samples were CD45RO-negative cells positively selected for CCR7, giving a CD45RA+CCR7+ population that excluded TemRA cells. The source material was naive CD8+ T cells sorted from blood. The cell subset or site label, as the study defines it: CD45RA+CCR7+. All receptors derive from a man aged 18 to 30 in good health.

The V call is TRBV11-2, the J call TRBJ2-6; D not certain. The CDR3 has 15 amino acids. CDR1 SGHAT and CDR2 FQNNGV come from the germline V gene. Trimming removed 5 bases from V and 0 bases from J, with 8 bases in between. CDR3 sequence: CASSLLISGANVLTF. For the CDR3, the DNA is TGTGCCAGCAGCCTACTGATCTCTGGGGCCAACGTCCTGACTTTC.

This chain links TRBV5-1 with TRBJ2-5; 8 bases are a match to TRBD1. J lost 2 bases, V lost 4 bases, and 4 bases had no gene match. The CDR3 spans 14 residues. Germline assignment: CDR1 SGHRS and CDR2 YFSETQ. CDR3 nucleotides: TGCGCCAGCAGCCCGACAGGGGCTCAAGAGACCCAGTACTTC. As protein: CASSPTGAQETQYF.